The clone carrying this T cell receptor (beta chain) was counted a single time. Original processing methods: Reference gene primer amplification gave nucleated cell count estimates. Sequenced by immunoSEQ multiplex PCR; TCRdb stores in-frame clones only, minus some. V and J calls and clone size are those listed in that table; D and trimming were worked out from the DNA. The table has about 340,000 clones, around four fifths seen once. This sample is drawn from a study of blood T cell repertoires in COVID-19. Turning to the study itself: The cDNA or gDNA used as material had been derived from T cells, B-cell-depleted T cells, or PBMCs.

Germline V CDR1 and CDR2: GTSNPN, SVGIG (reference sequence). The length of the CDR3 is 16 residues. Trimming took 7 bases from V and 1 from J; bases not matched to a gene: 7. The sample comprised peripheral blood. J is TRBJ2-3 and V is TRBV30; the match to TRBD2 covers 14 bases. The sequence was obtained from a man aged 30 to 45 with active or convalescent COVID-19. CDR3 in DNA: TGTGCCTCAAGGACTAGCGGGGGGCCGGGCACAGATACGCAGTATTTT. It specifies CASRTSGGPGTDTQYF. The full variable domain, in which reference TRBV30 and TRBJ2-3 provide the parts outside the CDR3, is SQTIHQWPATLVQPVGSPLSLECTVEGTSNPNLYWYRQAAGRGLQLLFYSVGIGQISSEVPQNLSASRPQDRQFILSSKKLLLSDSGFYLCASRTSGGPGTDTQYFGPGTRLTVL.